Following are 8 T cell receptor beta chains from one sample sequenced in a study of vaccination effects on CD4 cells after COVID-19. Their antigens are not known. Some clones are missing from TCRdb's copy, which holds only in-frame ones; the method was immunoSEQ multiplex PCR. The data show about 76,000 clones, 77% seen once. Upon completion of more than eight days in culture, CD4+ T cells were isolated. The sample was CD4+ T cells from PBMCs cultured without peptide, taken before COVID-19 vaccination. The source is a human donor who received a COVID-19 vaccine.

This chain uses TRBV19 with TRBJ1-5; the D gene is possibly TRBD1 (6 bases). CDR1 and CDR2 (germline): LNHDA, SQIVND (reference sequence). This CDR3 is 13 amino acids long. The V end was cut by 8 bases, the J end by 4 bases, with 12 bases between. The DNA for the CDR3 is TGTGCCAGTGCAGGGGTTGGGAATCAGCCCCAGCATTTT. Encoded protein: CASAGVGNQPQHF.

The chain carries TRBV5-1 and TRBJ1-1, with 7 bases fitting TRBD1. Trimming removed 4 bases from V and 1 base from J; junction bases left unmatched: 1. CDR1 is SGHRS and CDR2 is YFSETQ in the germline V gene. This CDR3 contains 13 residues. CDR3 protein: CASSPGGNTEAFF. As DNA, the CDR3 is TGCGCCAGCAGCCCAGGGGGGAACACTGAAGCTTTCTTT.

This clone has just a few counts. This chain joins TRBV6-5 and TRBJ1-4; perhaps TRBD1 as D (6 bases). The length of the CDR3 is 15 residues. Between the trimmed V and J ends, which lost 6 bases and 10 bases, there was a span of 21 bases. Looked up from germline, CDR1 is MNHEY and CDR2 is SVGAGI. The CDR3 region is CASSRDRSGLGKLFF. CDR3 nucleotide sequence: TGTGCCAGCAGCCGTGACAGGTCCGGTCTAGGAAAACTGTTTTTT.

V is TRBV7-9 and J is TRBJ1-1; D not resolved. Trimming pared 1 base from V and 2 bases from J, leaving 5 bases between. CDR3 length: 13 residues. Looked up from germline, CDR1 is SEHNR and CDR2 is FQNEAQ (reference sequence). DNA for the CDR3: TGTGCCAGCAGCTTAGGGGAAAACACTGAAGCTTTCTTT. Translation: CASSLGENTEAFF. The entire variable domain, with the rest obtained from reference TRBV7-9 and TRBJ1-1, is as follows: DTGVSQNPRHKITKRGQNVTFRCDPISEHNRLYWYRQTLGQGPEFLTYFQNEAQLEKSRLLSDRFSAERPKGSFSTLEIQRTEQGDSAMYLCASSLGENTEAFFGQGTRLTVV.

This rearrangement joins TRBV7-9 to TRBJ2-5; 7 bases line up with TRBD2. Germline V gene lookup returns CDR1 SEHNR and CDR2 FQNEAQ (reference sequence). V lost 5 bases to trimming and J lost 4 bases; unmatched junction nucleotides: 13. CDR3 length: 16 residues. The CDR3: CASSNRGLVGGETQYF. DNA for the CDR3: TGTGCCAGCAGCAACCGCGGACTAGTTGGGGGAGAGACCCAGTACTTC.

This chain links TRBV6-5 with TRBJ2-5; D uncertain. The CDR3 length is 16 residues. V lost 0 bases and J 5 bases, leaving 16 bases between the germline ends. CDR1 is MNHEY and CDR2 is SVGAGI in the germline V gene. The CDR3, as DNA: TGTGCCAGCAGTTACTCGATACCCCAAACGAGTGAGACCCAGTACTTC. Translating it yields CASSYSIPQTSETQYF.

The chain employs TRBV24-1 and TRBJ2-1, with D possibly matching TRBD2 (5 bases). This CDR3 is built from 14 residues. With 3 bases removed from V and 8 bases from J, the gap between germline ends came to 13 bases. Germline V gene lookup returns CDR1 KGHDR and CDR2 SFDVKD. The CDR3 spells CATSDRSSPHEQFF. DNA for the CDR3: TGTGCCACCAGTGATCGTTCTAGCCCTCATGAGCAGTTCTTC.

The chain has TRBV14 and TRBJ1-2; the match to TRBD1 covers 7 bases. Per the germline V gene, CDR1 is SGHDN and CDR2 is FVKESK. V lost 4 bases to trimming and J lost 8 bases; unmatched junction nucleotides: 7. CDR3 length: 13 residues. CDR3 nucleotides: TGTGCCAGCAGCCTTGACAGGGTAGAAGGCTACACCTTC. Protein sequence: CASSLDRVEGYTF.